The clone carrying this T cell receptor (beta chain) was recorded only once. Its specificity is not known. V shed 1 base, J shed 6 bases, and the junction held 3 bases outside the gene matches. The V gene's germline CDR1 is SGHRS and CDR2 YFSETQ. The CDR3 spans 16 residues. The PCR employed 60 Vbeta primers together with 13 Jbeta primers. Sequencing was performed with immunoSEQ multiplex PCR; in TCRdb, only in-frame clones are kept and a portion is missing. This sample yields about 140,000 clones, of which around 80% are seen a single time; approximately 6.2% belongs to the top ten. The record originates from a study of cytomegalovirus exposure and HLA in healthy donors. Whole-study findings and limits: The authors listed approximately 150 TCR beta chains as cytomegalovirus-associated. HLA allele associations emerged for 17,000 or so TCR beta sequences in a later analysis, at 0.05 false discovery rate.

The sample was PBMCs. The rearrangement joins TRBV5-1 to TRBJ2-1; 14 bases align to TRBD2. The receptor's source is a man in his forties in good health and CMV-seropositive. CDR3 bases: TGCGCCAGCAGCTTGCTGGGGACTAGCGGGAGCAATGAGCAGTTCTTC. This translates into CASSLLGTSGSNEQFF.